Following are 21 T cell receptor beta chains from one sample sequenced in a study of blood T cell repertoires in COVID-19. Produced via immunoSEQ multiplex PCR; TCRdb's table is partial and in-frame only. This table has hundreds of thousands of clones, 70% to 90% appearing once. The specimen sequenced was peripheral blood. These receptors were taken from a woman in her sixties with COVID-19, enrolled during active disease.

In its sample, this clone was seen a few times. This chain connects TRBV25-1 to TRBJ1-5; D possibly corresponds to TRBD1 (5 bases). With 5 bases removed from V and 5 bases from J, the gap between germline ends came to 10 bases. This CDR3 has 13 amino acids. Per the germline V gene, CDR1 is MGHDK and CDR2 is SYGVNS. The CDR3: CASSTGTHQPQHF. The CDR3 DNA is TGTGCCAGCAGTACCGGGACTCATCAGCCCCAGCATTTT. Filled out from reference TRBV25-1 and TRBJ1-5, the complete variable domain reads EADIYQTPRYLVIGTGKKITLECSQTMGHDKMYWYQQDPGMELHLIHYSYGVNSTEKGDLSSESTVSRIRTEHFPLTLESARPSHTSQYLCASSTGTHQPQHFGDGTRLSIL.

The rearrangement links TRBV9 to TRBJ1-1, with 7 bases that match TRBD1. Germline assignment: CDR1 SGDLS and CDR2 YYNGEE. V shed 2 bases, J shed 1 base, and the junction held 5 bases outside the gene matches. This CDR3 has 15 residues. CDR3 region: CASSVHRGANTEAFF. CDR3 DNA sequence: TGTGCCAGCAGCGTCCACAGGGGAGCGAACACTGAAGCTTTCTTT.

The J gene is TRBJ2-7, the V gene TRBV4-2, with D possibly being TRBD2 (6 bases). The germline CDR1 and CDR2 sequences are LGHNA and YNFKEQ. CDR3 size: 15 residues. The V and J ends lost 0 bases and 0 bases respectively, with 9 bases between them. As DNA, the CDR3 is TGTGCCAGCAGCCAAGAGGAGGGGCACTCCTACGAGCAGTACTTC. Translating gives CASSQEEGHSYEQYF.

This clone was seen many times. The rearrangement links TRBV21-1 to TRBJ2-7; the table's D call TRBD1 went unverified against the DNA. TRBV21-1 is designated a pseudogene. The length of the CDR3 is 11 residues. The CDR3 sequence: CASRQGSEQYF. The CDR3 DNA reads TGTGCCAGCAGACAGGGGTCCGAGCAGTACTTC.

Details on this clone: Other DNA sequences in this specimen translate into the identical CDR3. J is TRBJ2-7 and V is TRBV6-5, with TRBD1 matching over 7 bases. The CDR3 totals 13 residues. Germline V gives CDR1 MNHEY, CDR2 SVGAGI. J was trimmed by 0 bases and V by 8 bases; bases with no gene match: 4. The CDR3 sequence: CASSRTGSYEQYF. Here the CDR3 DNA reads TGTGCCAGCTCCAGGACAGGCTCCTACGAGCAGTACTTC.

This sequence joins TRBV18 and TRBJ2-3; 12 nucleotides agree with TRBD1. The germline gives CDR1 KGHSH, CDR2 LQKENI. The CDR3 consists of 18 residues. V shed 1 base and J 10 bases; nucleotides not matched to a gene: 15. The CDR3 sequence is CASSPLRWGQGAQISQYF. CDR3 bases: TGTGCCAGCTCACCACTAAGGTGGGGACAGGGGGCGCAGATTTCGCAGTATTTT.

This clone was recorded a few times. The rearrangement uses TRBV7-9 and TRBJ1-3; D is unclear. Per the germline V gene, CDR1 is SEHNR and CDR2 is FQNEAQ (reference sequence). The V and J ends lost 8 bases and 2 bases respectively, with 13 bases between them. The CDR3 has 14 residues. CDR3 nucleotides: TGTGCCAGCTTCCCCCACGGGGCTGGAAACACCATATATTTT. Encoded protein: CASFPHGAGNTIYF.

This clone was recorded only once. The rearrangement uses TRBV9 and TRBJ1-1; D may be TRBD1 (6 bases). Trimming cost V 0 bases and J 4 bases, with 25 bases left between them. The germline gives CDR1 SGDLS, CDR2 YYNGEE. The CDR3 sequence is 19 residues long. CDR3 sequence: CASSVGPFPSQGSSTEAFF. The CDR3 DNA follows: TGTGCCAGCAGCGTAGGCCCGTTTCCTAGCCAGGGGAGTAGCACTGAAGCTTTCTTT.

The V and J genes are TRBV12-3 or TRBV12-4 and TRBJ1-2; TRBD1 matches at 7 bases. V shed 6 bases, J shed 8 bases, and the junction held 6 bases outside the gene matches. This CDR3 contains 12 residues. The CDR3: CASRQGFKGYTF. CDR3 sequence (DNA): TGTGCCAGCAGACAGGGGTTTAAGGGCTACACCTTC.

The rearrangement uses TRBV9 and TRBJ1-1, with 7 bases aligning to TRBD1. V lost 4 bases and J lost 4; bases outside the gene matches: 7. The CDR3 is 14 amino acids. CDR1 is SGDLS and CDR2 is YYNGEE in the germline V gene. CDR3 residues: CASSPRQGGTEAFF. Written as DNA, the CDR3 is TGTGCCAGCAGCCCACGCCAGGGGGGCACTGAAGCTTTCTTT.

V is TRBV18 and J is TRBJ1-1; tentatively, D is TRBD1 (6 bases). Trimming took off 0 bases at V and 0 bases at J, with 14 bases between the two ends. CDR3 length: 17 residues. The germline V gene encodes CDR1 KGHSH and CDR2 LQKENI. The CDR3 DNA reads as TGTGCCAGCTCACCACCAATCGCAGGGGCCATGAACACTGAAGCTTTCTTT. Translating it yields CASSPPIAGAMNTEAFF.

This rearrangement joins TRBV2 to TRBJ2-2, with D possibly matching TRBD2 (5 bases). This CDR3 spans 12 amino acids. Trimming removed 5 bases at V and 6 bases at J, with 7 bases between. The germline V gene has CDR1 SNHLY and CDR2 FYNNEI. The chain's CDR3 is CASSMEAGELFF. CDR3 nucleotides: TGTGCCAGCAGTATGGAGGCCGGGGAGCTGTTTTTT.

The J gene is TRBJ1-4, the V gene TRBV7-2; 9 positions match TRBD1. The V gene's germline CDR1 is SGHTA and CDR2 FQGNSA. The V gene end was trimmed by 0 bases and the J gene end by 8 bases; junction bases not matched to a gene: 10. The CDR3 is made up of 17 amino acids. DNA for the CDR3: TGTGCCAGCAGCTTAGCGCCACTGACAGGGGGGAAAGAAAAACTGTTTTTT. It encodes CASSLAPLTGGKEKLFF.

Only one count was recorded for this clone. The chain uses TRBV24-1 and TRBJ2-1; TRBD2 matches 12 bases. Germline V gene lookup returns CDR1 KGHDR and CDR2 SFDVKD. The CDR3 totals 18 residues. Losses at the gene ends were 4 bases for V and 4 bases for J; bases not matched to a gene: 10. CDR3 sequence reads: CATSDRRLAGVTYNEQFF. CDR3 nucleotides: TGTGCCACCAGTGACCGCAGACTAGCGGGGGTTACTTACAATGAGCAGTTCTTC.

This chain links TRBV9 with TRBJ2-5, with 8 bases identical to TRBD2. This CDR3 is 16 amino acids long. V lost 0 bases to trimming and J lost 6 bases; unmatched junction nucleotides: 10. The V gene's germline CDR1 is SGDLS and CDR2 YYNGEE. CDR3 bases: TGTGCCAGCAGCGTAGATGGGACTAGTTCTTTACAGACCCAGTACTTC. It translates to CASSVDGTSSLQTQYF.

This chain connects TRBV6-1 to TRBJ2-7; D remains unclear. The CDR3 consists of 16 residues. V dropped 0 bases and J dropped 3 bases, with 15 bases sitting between them. Germline V gives CDR1 MNHNS, CDR2 SASEGT. The CDR3 coding sequence is TGTGCCAGCAGTGAAGCGTCCCTTGCACCAGTCTACGAGCAGTACTTC. This codes for CASSEASLAPVYEQYF.

The CDR3 coding sequence is TGTGCCAGCAGTTTTAGTTACGGGTCAGACTACACAGATACGCAGTATTTT. It encodes CASSFSYGSDYTDTQYF. The chain combines TRBV28 with TRBJ2-3; possible D gene TRBD2, 5 bases. The CDR3 contains 17 residues. The V gene lost 3 bases and the J gene lost 2 bases, with 18 bases spanning the gap. The V gene's germline CDR1 is MDHEN and CDR2 SYDVKM.

The chain employs TRBV6-5 and TRBJ1-6; 7 bases are a match to TRBD1. Per germline, CDR1 MNHEY and CDR2 SVGAGI. The CDR3 spans 13 residues. The V and J ends lost 4 bases and 10 bases, in that order; junction bases with no gene match: 4. In nucleotides, the CDR3 is TGTGCCAGCAGTTCAGGGGGAGGATCACCCCTCCACTTT. Its protein is CASSSGGGSPLHF.

This chain links TRBV2 with TRBJ1-1; D possibly corresponds to TRBD1 (6 bases). The CDR3 is 13 amino acids. V shed 9 bases and J shed 3 bases, with 14 bases lying between them. Per germline, CDR1 SNHLY and CDR2 FYNNEI. The CDR3 here is CARVAGAYTEAFF. DNA for the CDR3: TGTGCCAGGGTGGCAGGGGCTTACACTGAAGCTTTCTTT.

The rearrangement joins TRBV7-2 to TRBJ1-5; 7 nucleotides match TRBD1. From germline, CDR1 is SGHTA and CDR2 FQGNSA. Trimming removed 5 bases from V and 1 base from J; junction bases left unmatched: 5. The CDR3 is 15 residues long. CDR3 region: CASSLTGVSNQPQHF. CDR3 coding DNA: TGTGCCAGCAGCCTCACAGGGGTGAGCAATCAGCCCCAGCATTTT.

The V call is TRBV5-1, the J call TRBJ1-2, with TRBD1 matching 9 bases. The CDR3 is made up of 14 amino acids. Germline loops: CDR1 SGHRS, CDR2 YFSETQ. V was pared by 4 bases and J by 8 bases, with 9 bases of the junction left unmatched. The CDR3 loop reads CASSRTLQGAGYTF. The CDR3 bases are TGCGCCAGCAGCCGTACATTACAGGGGGCCGGCTACACCTTC.